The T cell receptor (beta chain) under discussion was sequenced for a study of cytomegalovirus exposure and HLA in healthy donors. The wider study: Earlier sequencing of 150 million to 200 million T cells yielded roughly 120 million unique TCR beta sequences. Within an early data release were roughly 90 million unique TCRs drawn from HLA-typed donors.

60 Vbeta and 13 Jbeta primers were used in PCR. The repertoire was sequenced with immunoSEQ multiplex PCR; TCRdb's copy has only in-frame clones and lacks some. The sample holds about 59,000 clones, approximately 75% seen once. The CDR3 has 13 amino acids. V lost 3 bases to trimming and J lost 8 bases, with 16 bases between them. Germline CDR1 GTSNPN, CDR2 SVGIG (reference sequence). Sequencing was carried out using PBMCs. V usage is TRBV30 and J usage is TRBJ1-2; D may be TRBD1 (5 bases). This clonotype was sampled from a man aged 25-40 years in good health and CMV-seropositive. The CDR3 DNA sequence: TGTGCCTGGAGAAGGGGTGCGCCAGGAGGCTACACCTTC. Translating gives CAWRRGAPGGYTF.